The clone carrying this TCR beta chain was recorded a few times. This entry is derived from a study of CD8 T cells in ankylosing spondylitis. The CDR3 spans 10 residues. The V and J ends lost 5 bases and 3 bases respectively, with 4 bases between them. CDR1 and CDR2 from the germline V gene are GTSNPN and SVGIG (reference sequence). TCRdb analysed the 5' RACE reads with MiXCR anew, one entry per CDR3 protein. The sample has about 160,000 distinct CDR3 sequences; about 16% are singletons. The rearrangement joins TRBV30 to TRBJ1-2, with D uncertain. Sequencing was performed on blood, either unsorted or a sorted T cell fraction (not recorded which). The source of this sequence is a male donor with ankylosing spondylitis or in good health (not recorded which). CDR3 coding DNA: TGTGCCTGGGGCCACTATGGCTACACCTTC. Translated: CAWGHYGYTF.